This is a list of T cell receptor beta chains from one sample in a study of STAT5B mutations in CD4+ large granular lymphocyte leukemia. Only in-frame clones appear in the TCRdb table, and some are missing; sequencing was by immunoSEQ multiplex PCR. Among around 33,000 clones listed, 69% were seen once. Sequenced material: CD4+ T cells from blood buffy coats. These TCRs come from a human donor in good health. Both conserved end residues are part of each CDR3. The D gene is left open where the match is weak. Clone size, where shown, is once, few, many, or a class for clones that have expanded.

TRBJ2-5 NA TRBV29-1 TRBD2 TGCAGCGTTGAGGTCCTAGCGGCGGAGACCCAGTACTTC CSVEVLAAETQYF
TRBJ1-2 NA TRBV27 NA TGTGCCACCAAGCGGCAGGGCGGGGGCTACACCTTC CATKRQGGGYTF
TRBJ2-5 NA TRBV4-3 NA TGCGCCAGCAGCCAAGATACGGTTGGAGAGACCCAGTACTTC CASSQDTVGETQYF
TRBJ1-1 once TRBV7-8 NA TGTGCCAGCAGCTTCTTGGACGGGACTGAAGCTTTCTTT CASSFLDGTEAFF
TRBJ1-5 once TRBV28 TRBD1 TGTGCCAGCAGTTCCAGACAGGGCACTAGCAATCAGCCCCAGCATTTT CASSSRQGTSNQPQHF
TRBJ1-5 NA TRBV4-3 NA TGCGCCAGCAGTCAAGATAAGGCTAATCAGCCCCAGCATTTT CASSQDKANQPQHF
TRBJ2-7 NA TRBV7-2 TRBD2 TGTGCCAGCAGCTCCGGGGGAGGGGAGCAGTACTTC CASSSGGGEQYF
TRBJ2-5 NA TRBV10-3 NA TGTGCCATCAGCCTTGGAAACCAAGAGACCCAGTACTTC CAISLGNQETQYF
TRBJ1-1 NA TRBV28 NA TGTGCCAGCGGCCTTGACAGTCTTAGGACTGAAGCTTTCTTT CASGLDSLRTEAFF
TRBJ2-3 NA TRBV7-9 NA TGTGCCAGCAGCGAGAAAAGTACAGATACGCAGTATTTT CASSEKSTDTQYF
TRBJ2-2 NA TRBV7-3 TRBD1 TGTGCCAGCAGCCCGGGACAGGGGGCGGCCGGGGAGCTGTTTTTT CASSPGQGAAGELFF
TRBJ1-5 NA TRBV19 TRBD1 TGTGCCACTACTATGACAGGGCTTGGTCGGCAGCCCCAGCATTTT CATTMTGLGRQPQHF
TRBJ2-1 NA TRBV9 NA TGTGCCAGCAGCGTAGCCCCCGGGCTGGGCCATGAGCAGTTCTTC CASSVAPGLGHEQFF
TRBJ1-4 NA TRBV12-5 TRBD1 TGTGCTAGTGGTCCAGGACCCGGGACAGCCATTGAAAAACTGTTTTTT CASGPGPGTAIEKLFF
TRBJ2-3 NA TRBV9 NA TGTGCCAGCAGCCGAACACCGATCACAGATACGCAGTATTTT CASSRTPITDTQYF
TRBJ2-3 NA TRBV20-1 TRBD2 TGCAGTGCTAGGGGGGGGAATACGCAGTATTTT CSARGGNTQYF
TRBJ1-5 NA TRBV6-6 NA TGTGCCAGCAGCATGGGGGGTTCAGGCAATCAGCCCCAGCATTTT CASSMGGSGNQPQHF
TRBJ2-7 NA TRBV7-2 TRBD1 TGTGCCAGCAGCTTAGTGAGGCCCGGGACAGGCCCCTACGAGCAGTACTTC CASSLVRPGTGPYEQYF
TRBJ2-7 NA TRBV4-1 TRBD1 TGCGCCAGCAGCCGCGGACAGGGCGATTATACGGCGAAATACGAGCAGTACTTC CASSRGQGDYTAKYEQYF
TRBJ2-3 NA TRBV9 TRBD2 TGTGCCAGCAGCCGAGGACTAGCCGCGGGCGGGGATACGCAGTATTTT CASSRGLAAGGDTQYF
TRBJ1-6 NA TRBV9 NA TGTGCCAGCAGCCCCCAAGTGGGAGGGAATTCACCCCTCCACTTT CASSPQVGGNSPLHF
TRBJ1-3 NA TRBV4-2 NA TGTGCCAGCAGCCAAGATCGAACGGGATCGAGAAACACCATATATTTT CASSQDRTGSRNTIYF
TRBJ1-1 once TRBV5-1 NA TGCGCCAGCAACTTTGGAGGGCCGGGAGGGGCTGAAGCTTTCTTT CASNFGGPGGAEAFF
TRBJ1-1 once TRBV5-4 NA TGTGCCAGCAAAGGAATTCGCTCGGGTGACACTGAAGCTTTCTTT CASKGIRSGDTEAFF
TRBJ1-2 NA TRBV5-6 NA TGTGCCAGCAGGTCACACGGGACGAACTATGGCTACACCTTC CASRSHGTNYGYTF
TRBJ1-5 NA TRBV10-3 NA TGTGCCATCAGTGAGTCTTCAGGGACGGGCCAGCCCCAGCATTTT CAISESSGTGQPQHF
TRBJ2-5 NA TRBV7-9 TRBD2 TGTGCCAGCAGCTTAGGACTAGCGGTAGAGACCCAGTACTTC CASSLGLAVETQYF
TRBJ1-1 NA TRBV5-6 NA TGTGCCAGCAGCTTTTACAAGAACACTGAAGCTTTCTTT CASSFYKNTEAFF
TRBJ1-2 few TRBV4-2 NA TGTGCCAGCAGCCAAGAAGGCGGCTACACCTTC CASSQEGGYTF
TRBJ1-6 NA TRBV5-1 TRBD1 TGCGCCAGCAGCCGGGACAGCAATGCGTCACCCCTCCACTTT CASSRDSNASPLHF
TRBJ1-1 NA TRBV7-9 NA TGTGCCAGCAGCTTAGCTCTGCAGGGCCGTGGCGGGGCTTTCTTT CASSLALQGRGGAFF
TRBJ2-5 NA TRBV6-5 TRBD1 TGTGCCAGCAGTTACGAAACAGGGGGCTGGGAGACCCAGTACTTC CASSYETGGWETQYF
TRBJ2-2 few TRBV2 TRBD1 TGTGCCAGCAGATCGGCCGGGACAGGGGTTGTCGGGGAGCTGTTTTTT CASRSAGTGVVGELFF
TRBJ2-3 NA TRBV7-8 NA TGTGCCAGCAGCCCCAATGTAAGGGATACGCAGTATTTT CASSPNVRDTQYF
TRBJ1-5 NA TRBV11-2 NA TGTGCCAGCAGCCCGGGGGGAGGGCACAATCAGCCCCAGCATTTT CASSPGGGHNQPQHF
TRBJ1-6 few TRBV7-2 NA TGTGCCAGCAGCTTAGGAGGGTTTAATTCACCCCTCCACTTT CASSLGGFNSPLHF
TRBJ1-1 NA TRBV18 NA TGTGCCAGCTCACCGGTGGCCGAAGCTTTCTTT CASSPVAEAFF